This TCR beta chain emerged from a study of metastatic and nonmetastatic thyroid tumors. Across the study: Across peripheral blood and tumor or nodule tissue samples taken from malignant and benign thyroid patients, the repertoires were compared with one another. Study-wide findings and caveats: TCR beta diversity was reportedly significantly higher in malignant thyroid tumors than benign nodules, in blood and tumor.

This clone has ten or more counts. Its antigen is currently unknown. Patients were all untreated before their thyroid surgery. The CDR3 consists of 13 residues. Trimming stripped 2 bases from V and 2 bases from J, with 7 bases between. Germline V gene lookup returns CDR1 SGDLS and CDR2 YYNGEE. Original handling: Clinicopathological groups supplied CDR3 differences that were used to build a distant-metastasis classifier for papillary thyroid cancer. Through MiXCR, TCRdb re-clonotyped the PCR reads. TCRdb, not the original authors, processed these V and J calls. The data hold tens of thousands of clones, with 14% observed a single time.

The sequencing input was blood. The chain links TRBV9 to TRBJ2-5, with D possibly TRBD2 on 5 matching bases. This clonotype was obtained from a male donor with papillary thyroid cancer or a benign thyroid nodule (not recorded which). Some clones in this sample may be carry-over from other donors' samples. CDR3 DNA: TGTGCCAGCAGCGTCCGAGGGCAAGAGACCCAGTACTTC. This codes for CASSVRGQETQYF.